This section outlines one TCR beta chain sequence together with its context. Original analysis: How many nucleated cells were present was estimated from reference gene primer amplification. The table came from immunoSEQ multiplex PCR; TCRdb's copy has only in-frame clones and leaves some out. That table furnishes V, J and clone size, whereas the DNA furnished D and trimming. Altogether under 300,000 clones are present, around 80% being singletons, with the ten largest covering around 5.5%. The sample originates from a study of blood T cell repertoires in COVID-19. For the study at large: Acute-phase and convalescent COVID-19 samples originated in the United States, Italy and Spain. PBMCs, B-cell-depleted T cells, or T cells provided the cDNA or gDNA that made up the material.

The CDR3 is made up of 14 amino acids. The germline CDR1 and CDR2 sequences are LNHDA and SQIVND (reference sequence). The germline V and J ends were trimmed by 3 bases and 1 base, with 9 bases remaining between them. Sequenced material: peripheral blood. This rearrangement joins TRBV19 to TRBJ1-1; a possible D gene is TRBD1 (5 bases). The receptor was derived from a human donor in a cohort sampled during active COVID-19. The CDR3 nucleotides are TGTGCCAGTAGTATGAAGGGGCCGAACACTGAAGCTTTCTTT. It translates to CASSMKGPNTEAFF.